This T cell receptor beta chain was profiled in a study of shared clonotypes between healthy human individuals. Study summary: Plates per donor: three CD4 naive, three CD4 memory, two CD8 naive, one CD8 memory.

This CDR3 has 15 amino acids. The germline V and J ends were trimmed by 6 bases and 5 bases, with 17 bases remaining between them. Per germline, CDR1 MDHEN and CDR2 SYDVKM. Naive CD8 cells lacked CD45RO, underwent positive selection for CCR7 and left out terminally differentiated effector memory CD45RA+ cells. Adult donors, all healthy and HIV-negative, had no recent acute infections or vaccinations. At the deep level, the assay was run. Clones were read by immunoSEQ multiplex PCR, and TCRdb kept only the in-frame ones, dropping some. The top ten hold over 1.5% of the sample, which has roughly 2.1 million clones, about 93% seen once.

The specimen sequenced was naive CD8+ T cells from PBMCs. The chain combines TRBV28 with TRBJ2-1, with D possibly matching TRBD2 (5 bases). This TCR was sampled from a man between 18 and 35 years old in good health. Some clones in this sample may be carry-over from other donors' samples. CDR3 sequence: CASRLMPVRDNEQFF. CDR3 nucleotides: TGTGCCAGCAGACTAATGCCCGTGAGGGACAATGAGCAGTTCTTC.